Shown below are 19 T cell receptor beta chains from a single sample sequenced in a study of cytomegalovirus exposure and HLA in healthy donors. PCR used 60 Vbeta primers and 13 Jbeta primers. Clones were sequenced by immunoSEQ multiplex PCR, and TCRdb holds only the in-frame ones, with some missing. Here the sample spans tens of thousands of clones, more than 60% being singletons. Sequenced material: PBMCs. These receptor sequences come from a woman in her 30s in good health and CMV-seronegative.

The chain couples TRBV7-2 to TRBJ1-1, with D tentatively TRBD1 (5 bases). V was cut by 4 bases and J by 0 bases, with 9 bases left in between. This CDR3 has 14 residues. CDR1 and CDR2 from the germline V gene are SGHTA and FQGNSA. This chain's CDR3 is CASSSQGMNTEAFF. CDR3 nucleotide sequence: TGTGCCAGCAGCTCCCAGGGCATGAACACTGAAGCTTTCTTT.

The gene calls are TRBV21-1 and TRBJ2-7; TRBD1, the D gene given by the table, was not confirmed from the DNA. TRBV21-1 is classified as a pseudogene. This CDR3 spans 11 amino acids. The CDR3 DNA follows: TGTGCCAGCGAACAGGGGCGCGAGCAGTACGTC. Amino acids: CASEQGREQYV.

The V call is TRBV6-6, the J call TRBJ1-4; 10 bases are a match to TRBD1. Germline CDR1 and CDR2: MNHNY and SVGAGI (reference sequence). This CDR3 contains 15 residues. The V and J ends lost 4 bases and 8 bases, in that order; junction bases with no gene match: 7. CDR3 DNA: TGTGCCAGCAGTTCGAGACAGGGGGCTCGAGAAAAACTGTTTTTT. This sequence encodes CASSSRQGAREKLFF.

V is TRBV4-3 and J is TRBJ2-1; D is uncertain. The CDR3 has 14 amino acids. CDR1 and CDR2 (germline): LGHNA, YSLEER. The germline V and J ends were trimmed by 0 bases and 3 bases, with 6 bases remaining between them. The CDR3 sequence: CASSQDFYYNEQFF. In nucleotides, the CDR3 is TGCGCCAGCAGCCAAGATTTTTACTACAATGAGCAGTTCTTC.

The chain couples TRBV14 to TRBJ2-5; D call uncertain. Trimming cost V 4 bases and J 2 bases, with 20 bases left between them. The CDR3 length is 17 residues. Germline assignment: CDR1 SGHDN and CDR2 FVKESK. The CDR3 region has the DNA TGTGCCAGCAGCCCCAGTAGAGTGAGCGCCCCTCAAGAGACCCAGTACTTC. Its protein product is CASSPSRVSAPQETQYF.

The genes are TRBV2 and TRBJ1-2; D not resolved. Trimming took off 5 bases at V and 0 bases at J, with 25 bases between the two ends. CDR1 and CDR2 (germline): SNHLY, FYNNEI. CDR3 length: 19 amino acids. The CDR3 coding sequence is TGTGCCAGCAGTCCCTTGACTAGGGTGACGGATCGAGCTAACTATGGCTACACCTTC. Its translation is CASSPLTRVTDRANYGYTF. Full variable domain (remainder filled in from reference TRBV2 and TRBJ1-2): EPEVTQTPSHQVTQMGQEVILRCVPISNHLYFYWYRQILGQKVEFLVSFYNNEISEKSEIFDDQFSVERPDGSNFTLKIRSTKLEDSAMYFCASSPLTRVTDRANYGYTFGSGTRLTVV.

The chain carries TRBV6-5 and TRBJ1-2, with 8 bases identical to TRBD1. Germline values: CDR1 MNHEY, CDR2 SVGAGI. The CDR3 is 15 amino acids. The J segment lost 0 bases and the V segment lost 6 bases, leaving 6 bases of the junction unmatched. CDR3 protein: CASSPRGLANYGYTF. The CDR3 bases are TGTGCCAGCAGCCCCAGGGGGCTCGCTAACTATGGCTACACCTTC.

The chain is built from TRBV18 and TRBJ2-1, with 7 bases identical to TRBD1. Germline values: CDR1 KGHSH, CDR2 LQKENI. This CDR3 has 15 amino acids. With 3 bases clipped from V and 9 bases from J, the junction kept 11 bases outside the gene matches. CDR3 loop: CASSPTGNLMPEQFF. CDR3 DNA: TGTGCCAGCTCACCGACAGGGAACTTGATGCCTGAGCAGTTCTTC.

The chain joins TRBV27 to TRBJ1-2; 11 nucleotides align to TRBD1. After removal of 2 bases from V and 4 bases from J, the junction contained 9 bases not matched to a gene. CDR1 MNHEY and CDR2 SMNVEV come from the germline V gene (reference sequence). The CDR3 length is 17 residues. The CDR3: CASSLGGQGAGIYGYTF. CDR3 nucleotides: TGTGCCAGCAGTTTAGGTGGACAGGGGGCCGGAATCTATGGCTACACCTTC.

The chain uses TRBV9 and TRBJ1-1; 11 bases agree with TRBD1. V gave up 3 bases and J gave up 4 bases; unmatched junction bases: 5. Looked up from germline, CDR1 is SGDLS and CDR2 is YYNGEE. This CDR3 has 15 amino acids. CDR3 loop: CASSAGQGAATEAFF. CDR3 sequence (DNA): TGTGCCAGCAGCGCCGGACAGGGGGCGGCCACTGAAGCTTTCTTT.

The CDR3 nucleotides are TGTGCCAGCAGGCAGGGTGTCTATGGCTACACCTTC. Its protein is CASRQGVYGYTF. The V and J genes are TRBV6-5 and TRBJ1-2; perhaps TRBD1 as D (5 bases). Germline-derived CDR1 and CDR2 are MNHEY and SVGAGI. The CDR3 loop spans 12 amino acids. V dropped 6 bases and J dropped 4 bases, with 9 bases sitting between them.

CDR3 nucleotide sequence: TGTGCCAGCAGTACAGGGGGCACTGAAGCTTTCTTT. Protein sequence: CASSTGGTEAFF. V is TRBV6-1 and J is TRBJ1-1; 8 bases agree with TRBD1. Trimming at V came to 5 bases and at J to 4 bases, leaving 0 bases not matched to a gene. The CDR3 covers 12 residues. CDR1 is MNHNS, CDR2 SASEGT, per germline.

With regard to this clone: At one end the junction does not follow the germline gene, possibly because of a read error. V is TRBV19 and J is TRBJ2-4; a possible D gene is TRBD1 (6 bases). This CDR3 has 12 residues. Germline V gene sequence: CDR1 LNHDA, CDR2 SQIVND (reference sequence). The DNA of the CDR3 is TGTGCCAGTAGTATCCGCGGACAGAGGAGGAACTTC. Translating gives CASSIRGQRRNF.

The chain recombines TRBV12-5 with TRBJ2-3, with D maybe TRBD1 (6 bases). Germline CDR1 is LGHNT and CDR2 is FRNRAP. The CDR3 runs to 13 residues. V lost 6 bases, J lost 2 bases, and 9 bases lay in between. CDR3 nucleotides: TGTGCTAGTGGGGACAGTGACACAGATACGCAGTATTTT. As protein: CASGDSDTDTQYF.

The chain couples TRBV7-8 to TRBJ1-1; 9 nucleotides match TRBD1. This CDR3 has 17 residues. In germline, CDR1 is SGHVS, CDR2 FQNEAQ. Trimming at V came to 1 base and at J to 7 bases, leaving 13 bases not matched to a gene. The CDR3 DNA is TGTGCCAGCAGCTTAGGCCGGGACAGGGACACGCGCGGTGAAGCTTTCTTT. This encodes CASSLGRDRDTRGEAFF.

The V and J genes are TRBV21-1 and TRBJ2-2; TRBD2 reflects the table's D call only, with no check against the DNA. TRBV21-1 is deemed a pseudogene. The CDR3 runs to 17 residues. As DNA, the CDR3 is TGTGCCAGCAGCCCGCGGACTAGCGGGAGTGTGACCGGGGAGCTGTTTTTT. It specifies CASSPRTSGSVTGELFF.

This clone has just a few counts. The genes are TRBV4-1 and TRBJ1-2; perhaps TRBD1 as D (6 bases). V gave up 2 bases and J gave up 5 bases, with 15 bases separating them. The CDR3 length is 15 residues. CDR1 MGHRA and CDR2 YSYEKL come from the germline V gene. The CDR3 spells CASSQLAGVGYGYTF. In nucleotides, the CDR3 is TGCGCCAGCAGCCAACTTGCAGGGGTGGGGTATGGCTACACCTTC.

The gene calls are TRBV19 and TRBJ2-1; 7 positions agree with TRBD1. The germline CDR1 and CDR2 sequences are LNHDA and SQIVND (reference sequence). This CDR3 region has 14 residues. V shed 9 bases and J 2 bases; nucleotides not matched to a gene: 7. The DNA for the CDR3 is TGTGCCAGCTCTCGACAGGGCCCCTACAATGAGCAGTTCTTC. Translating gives CASSRQGPYNEQFF.

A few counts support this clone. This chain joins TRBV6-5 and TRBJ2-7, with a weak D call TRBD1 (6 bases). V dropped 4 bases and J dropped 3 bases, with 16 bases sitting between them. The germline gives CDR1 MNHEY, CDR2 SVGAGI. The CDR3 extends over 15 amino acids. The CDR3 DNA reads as TGTGCCAGCAGTTCACGGACAGCGTTTCGCTACGAGCAGTACTTC. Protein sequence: CASSSRTAFRYEQYF.